This T cell receptor beta chain stems from a study of T cell repertoires in cytomegalovirus infection. Looking at the study overall: Alongside well-studied HLA-B-restricted CMV epitopes, recently identified HLA-C-restricted CMV epitopes were also used.

On this clonotype: Its antigen is still unknown.

The study, taken as a whole, reports: CMV-specific HLA-C-restricted TCR beta clonotypes dominated the ex vivo response.

The V segment lost 5 bases and the J segment 5 bases; nucleotides outside the gene matches: 10. This CDR3 contains 16 residues. Germline V CDR1 and CDR2: MNHEY, SMNVEV (reference sequence). TCRdb passed the reads through MiXCR, listing each CDR3 protein once. The profile shows approximately 910,000 distinct CDR3 sequences, under 40% of them singletons. The TCR sequence derives from a human donor in good health (CMV status not recorded). Some clones in this sample may be carry-over from other donors' samples. This material consisted of cultured CD8+ T cells from PBMCs, taken from culture after CMV antigen stimulation. This sequence joins TRBV27 and TRBJ2-5, with 11 bases fitting TRBD2. For the CDR3, the DNA is TGTGCCAGCAGTCCCCACCCGACTAGCGGGGTTGAGACCCAGTACTTC. It codes for CASSPHPTSGVETQYF.